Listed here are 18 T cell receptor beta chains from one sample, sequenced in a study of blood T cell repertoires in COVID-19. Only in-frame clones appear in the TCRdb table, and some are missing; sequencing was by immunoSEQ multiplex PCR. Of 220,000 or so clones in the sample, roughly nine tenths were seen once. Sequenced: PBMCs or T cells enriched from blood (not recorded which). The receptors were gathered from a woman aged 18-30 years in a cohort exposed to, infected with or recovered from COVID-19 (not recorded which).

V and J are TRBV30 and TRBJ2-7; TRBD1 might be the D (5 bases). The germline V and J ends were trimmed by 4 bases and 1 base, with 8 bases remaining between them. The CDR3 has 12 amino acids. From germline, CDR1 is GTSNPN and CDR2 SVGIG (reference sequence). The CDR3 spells CAWTGPSYEQYF. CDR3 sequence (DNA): TGTGCCTGGACAGGGCCGTCCTACGAGCAGTACTTC.

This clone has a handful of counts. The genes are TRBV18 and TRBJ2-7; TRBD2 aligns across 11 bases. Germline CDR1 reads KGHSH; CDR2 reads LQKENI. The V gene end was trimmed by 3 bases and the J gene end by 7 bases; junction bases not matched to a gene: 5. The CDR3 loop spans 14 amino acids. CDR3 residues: CASSPGLADGEQYF. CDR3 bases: TGTGCCAGCTCACCGGGACTAGCGGACGGAGAGCAGTACTTC.

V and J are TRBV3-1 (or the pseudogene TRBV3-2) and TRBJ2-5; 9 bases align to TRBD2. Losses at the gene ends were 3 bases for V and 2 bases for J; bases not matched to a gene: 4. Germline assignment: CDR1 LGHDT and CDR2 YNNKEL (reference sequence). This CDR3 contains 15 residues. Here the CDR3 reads CASSHHSGGQETQYF. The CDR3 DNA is TGTGCCAGCAGCCACCATAGCGGGGGACAAGAGACCCAGTACTTC.

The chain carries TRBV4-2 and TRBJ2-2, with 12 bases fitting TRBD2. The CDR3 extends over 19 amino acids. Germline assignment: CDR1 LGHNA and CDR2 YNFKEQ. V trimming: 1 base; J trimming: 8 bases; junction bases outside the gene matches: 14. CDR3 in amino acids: CASSQGPLSSGRAGGELFF. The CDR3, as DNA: TGTGCCAGCAGCCAAGGTCCCCTCTCTAGCGGGAGGGCCGGTGGGGAGCTGTTTTTT.

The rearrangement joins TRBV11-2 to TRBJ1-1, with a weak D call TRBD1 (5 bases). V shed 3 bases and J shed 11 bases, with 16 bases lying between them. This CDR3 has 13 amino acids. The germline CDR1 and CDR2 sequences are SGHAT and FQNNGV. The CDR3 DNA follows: TGTGCCAGCAGCTTTGAACCTCAGGGTGGGGCTTTCTTT. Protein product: CASSFEPQGGAFF.

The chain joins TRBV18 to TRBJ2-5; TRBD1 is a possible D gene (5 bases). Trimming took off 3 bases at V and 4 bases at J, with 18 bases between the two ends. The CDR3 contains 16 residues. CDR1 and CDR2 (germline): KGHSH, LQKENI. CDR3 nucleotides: TGTGCCAGCTCACCCGCTTTCCCAGGGTTAGGAGAGACCCAGTACTTC. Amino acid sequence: CASSPAFPGLGETQYF. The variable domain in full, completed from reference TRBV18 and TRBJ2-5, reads NAGVMQNPRHLVRRRGQEARLRCSPMKGHSHVYWYRQLPEEGLKFMVYLQKENIIDESGMPKERFSAEFPKEGPSILRIQQVVRGDSAAYFCASSPAFPGLGETQYFGPGTRLLVL.

The CDR3: CASSRRDREAFF. CDR3 DNA sequence: TGTGCCAGTAGTCGCCGGGACAGAGAAGCTTTCTTT. The rearrangement joins TRBV19 to TRBJ1-1; TRBD1 matches at 7 bases. Germline assignment: CDR1 LNHDA and CDR2 SQIVND (reference sequence). V shed 5 bases and J 8 bases; nucleotides not matched to a gene: 5. This CDR3 has 12 amino acids.

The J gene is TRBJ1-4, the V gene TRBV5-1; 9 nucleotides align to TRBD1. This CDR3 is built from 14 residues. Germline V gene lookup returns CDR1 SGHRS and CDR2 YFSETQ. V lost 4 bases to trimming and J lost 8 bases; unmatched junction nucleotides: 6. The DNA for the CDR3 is TGCGCCAGCAGCCGGGGACAGGGAGGAGAAAAACTGTTTTTT. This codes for CASSRGQGGEKLFF.

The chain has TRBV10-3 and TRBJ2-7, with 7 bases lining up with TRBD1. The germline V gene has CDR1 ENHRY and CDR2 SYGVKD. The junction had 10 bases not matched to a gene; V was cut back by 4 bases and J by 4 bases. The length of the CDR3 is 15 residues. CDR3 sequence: CAISGAGTVQYEQYF. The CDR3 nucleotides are TGTGCCATCAGTGGGGCAGGGACAGTTCAATACGAGCAGTACTTC.

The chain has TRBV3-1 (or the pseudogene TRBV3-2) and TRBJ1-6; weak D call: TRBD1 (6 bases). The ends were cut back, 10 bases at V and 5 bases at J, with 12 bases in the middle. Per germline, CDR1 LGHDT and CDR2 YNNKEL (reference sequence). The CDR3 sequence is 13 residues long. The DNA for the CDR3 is TGTGCCACCTCACGGGACAATAATTCACCCCTCCACTTT. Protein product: CATSRDNNSPLHF.

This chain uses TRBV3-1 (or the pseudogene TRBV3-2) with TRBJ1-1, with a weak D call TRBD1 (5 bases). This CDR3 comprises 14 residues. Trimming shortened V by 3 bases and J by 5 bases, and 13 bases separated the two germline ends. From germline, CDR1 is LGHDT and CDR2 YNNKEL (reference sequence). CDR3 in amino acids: CASSQTREGTEAFF. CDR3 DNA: TGTGCCAGCAGCCAGACCCGGGAGGGGACTGAAGCTTTCTTT.

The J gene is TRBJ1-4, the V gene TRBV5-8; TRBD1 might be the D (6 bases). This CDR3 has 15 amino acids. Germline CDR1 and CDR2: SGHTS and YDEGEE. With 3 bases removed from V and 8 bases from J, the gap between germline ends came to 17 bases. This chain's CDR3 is CASSWPRGFEEKLFF. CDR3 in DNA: TGTGCCAGCAGCTGGCCCAGGGGTTTCGAGGAAAAACTGTTTTTT.

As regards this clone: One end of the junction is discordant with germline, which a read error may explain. The CDR3 reads CASRLGYSTGLYTGELFF. For the CDR3, the DNA is TGTGCCAGCAGGTTGGGTTACTCGACAGGGCTTTATACCGGGGAGCTGTTTTTT. This chain connects TRBV5-6 to TRBJ2-2; TRBD1 agrees at 7 bases. Germline V lookup: CDR1 SGHDT, CDR2 YYEEEE. There are 18 residues in the CDR3.

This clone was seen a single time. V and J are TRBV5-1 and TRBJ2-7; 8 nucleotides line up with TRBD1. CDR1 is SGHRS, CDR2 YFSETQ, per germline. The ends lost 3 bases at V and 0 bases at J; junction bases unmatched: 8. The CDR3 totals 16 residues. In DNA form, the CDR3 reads TGCGCCAGCAGCTCAGGGGGCGCATTCGGCTCCTACGAGCAGTACTTC. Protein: CASSSGGAFGSYEQYF.

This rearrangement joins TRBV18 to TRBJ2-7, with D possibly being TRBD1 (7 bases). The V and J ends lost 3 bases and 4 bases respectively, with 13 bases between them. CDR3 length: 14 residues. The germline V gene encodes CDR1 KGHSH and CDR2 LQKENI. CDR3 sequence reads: CASSPDRDWYEQYF. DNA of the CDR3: TGTGCCAGCTCACCCGACAGGGACTGGTACGAGCAGTACTTC.

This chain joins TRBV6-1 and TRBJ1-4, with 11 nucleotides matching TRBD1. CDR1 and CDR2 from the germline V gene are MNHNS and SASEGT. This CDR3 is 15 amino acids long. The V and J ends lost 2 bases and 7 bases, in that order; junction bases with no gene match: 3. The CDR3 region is CASSEPGTGGEKLFF. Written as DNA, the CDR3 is TGTGCCAGCAGTGAACCCGGGACAGGGGGTGAAAAACTGTTTTTT.

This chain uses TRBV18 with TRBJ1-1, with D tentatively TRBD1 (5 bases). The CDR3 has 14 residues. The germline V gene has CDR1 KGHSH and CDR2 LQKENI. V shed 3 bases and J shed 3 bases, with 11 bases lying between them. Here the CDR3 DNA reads TGTGCCAGCTCACCCGCGACGGGGGACACTGAAGCTTTCTTT. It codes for CASSPATGDTEAFF. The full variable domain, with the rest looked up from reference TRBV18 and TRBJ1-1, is NAGVMQNPRHLVRRRGQEARLRCSPMKGHSHVYWYRQLPEEGLKFMVYLQKENIIDESGMPKERFSAEFPKEGPSILRIQQVVRGDSAAYFCASSPATGDTEAFFGQGTRLTVV.

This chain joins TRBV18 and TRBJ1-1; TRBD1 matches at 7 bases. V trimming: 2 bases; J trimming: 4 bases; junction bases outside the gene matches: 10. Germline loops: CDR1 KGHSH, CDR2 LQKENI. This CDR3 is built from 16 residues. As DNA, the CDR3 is TGTGCCAGCTCACCATTGACAGCCCAGGGGGGCACTGAAGCTTTCTTT. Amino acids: CASSPLTAQGGTEAFF.